The rows below give T cell receptor beta chains drawn from one sample of a study of shared clonotypes between healthy human individuals. This table comes from immunoSEQ multiplex PCR, and its TCRdb copy is limited to in-frame clones, with some not included. The table records around 750,000 clones, around 67% of them present only once. Sequencing was done on a sample of memory CD4+ T cells sorted from blood. The source is a woman between 25 and 40 years old in good health. Both conserved end residues are part of each CDR3. The order of the fields is D gene, V gene, CDR3 length, clone size, J gene, CDR3 protein, CDR3 DNA. The D gene is left open where the match is weak. The size of a clone is reported for some rows only, either as once, few or many, or as a class for expanded clones.

D: .
V: TRBV12-2
length: 16
size: .
J: TRBJ1-1
CDR3: CASRLVGQGSRTEAFF
DNA: .

D: .
V: TRBV6-5
length: 14
size: once
J: TRBJ2-7
CDR3: CASSPLALWYEQYF
DNA: TGTGCCAGCAGTCCCTTGGCCCTTTGGTACGAGCAGTACTTC

D: .
V: TRBV5-4
length: 14
size: .
J: TRBJ2-4
CDR3: CASSFWGAKNIQYF
DNA: TGTGCCAGCAGCTTTTGGGGTGCCAAAAACATTCAGTACTTC

D: .
V: TRBV15
length: 14
size: .
J: TRBJ1-1
CDR3: CATSRGRTNTEAFF
DNA: TGTGCCACCAGCAGGGGACGGACGAACACTGAAGCTTTCTTT

D: TRBD1
V: TRBV28
length: 16
size: .
J: TRBJ1-5
CDR3: CASRYAGQGRNQPQHF
DNA: TGTGCCAGCAGATACGCGGGACAGGGCCGCAATCAGCCCCAGCATTTT

D: TRBD1
V: TRBV19
length: 16
size: .
J: TRBJ1-5
CDR3: CASSATGDARVQPQHF
DNA: TGTGCCAGTAGTGCCACAGGGGATGCGCGTGTTCAGCCCCAGCATTTT

D: .
V: TRBV6-5
length: 15
size: .
J: TRBJ1-1
CDR3: CASRPRTVLNTEAFF
DNA: TGTGCCAGCAGACCCCGAACAGTGCTGAACACTGAAGCTTTCTTT

D: .
V: TRBV19
length: 14
size: .
J: TRBJ2-7
CDR3: CASSTSWGAGEQYF
DNA: TGTGCCAGTAGTACGTCTTGGGGAGCGGGCGAGCAGTACTTC

D: .
V: TRBV7-2
length: 17
size: once
J: TRBJ2-1
CDR3: CASSSTPIGHSYNEQFF
DNA: TGTGCCAGCAGCAGCACCCCTATCGGCCACTCCTACAATGAGCAGTTCTTC

D: TRBD1
V: TRBV5-1
length: 15
size: .
J: TRBJ1-2
CDR3: CASMVATGGNYGYTF
DNA: TGCGCCAGCATGGTAGCGACAGGGGGTAACTATGGCTACACCTTC

D: .
V: TRBV19
length: 14
size: few
J: TRBJ1-1
CDR3: CASSIDGRGTEAFF
DNA: TGTGCCAGTAGTATAGACGGGAGAGGGACTGAAGCTTTCTTT

D: TRBD1
V: TRBV7-3
length: 15
size: once
J: TRBJ2-1
CDR3: CASSATGGSYNEQFF
DNA: TGTGCCAGCAGCGCGACAGGGGGGTCCTACAATGAGCAGTTCTTC

D: TRBD1
V: TRBV18
length: 14
size: .
J: TRBJ2-5
CDR3: CASSPTGGIETQYF
DNA: TGTGCCAGCTCACCGACAGGGGGCATAGAGACCCAGTACTTC

D: .
V: TRBV11-2
length: 13
size: .
J: TRBJ1-1
CDR3: CASSLNTNTEAFF
DNA: TGTGCCAGCAGCTTAAACACCAACACTGAAGCTTTCTTT

D: .
V: TRBV5-1
length: 16
size: many
J: TRBJ1-1
CDR3: CASSYGGRRGGTEAFF
DNA: TGCGCCAGCAGTTACGGGGGACGAAGGGGTGGCACTGAAGCTTTCTTT

D: TRBD2
V: TRBV5-1
length: 17
size: many
J: TRBJ2-3
CDR3: CASSLGTAGGPTDTQYF
DNA: TGCGCCAGCAGCTTGGGCACAGCGGGAGGGCCTACAGATACGCAGTATTTT

D: .
V: TRBV10-3
length: 14
size: .
J: TRBJ2-7
CDR3: CAIRQTLSSYEQYF
DNA: TGTGCCATCAGACAGACTTTGAGCTCCTACGAGCAGTACTTC

D: .
V: TRBV4-1
length: 18
size: once
J: TRBJ2-5
CDR3: CASSQSPGEANLGETQYF
DNA: TGCGCCAGCAGCCAATCGCCCGGTGAAGCGAACCTGGGGGAGACCCAGTACTTC